A selection of T cell receptor beta chains follows, all from one sample in a study of blood T cell repertoires in COVID-19. Assay: immunoSEQ multiplex PCR; the TCRdb copy retains only in-frame clones and omits some. This sample has some 200,000 clones, with around nine tenths found just once. Sequencing was carried out using peripheral blood. The receptors shown here come from a man aged 40-55 years with active or convalescent COVID-19. CDR3s include the opening cysteine and the closing phenylalanine or tryptophan. D genes are given only for firm matches. For some rows the clone size is stated as once, few or many, or as a class when expanded; others skip it.

14	TRBV27	TRBD1	NA	TRBJ1-4	TGTGCCACCGGGGACAGCCGGGGGATTGAAAAACTGTTTTTT	CATGDSRGIEKLFF
13	TRBV27	NA	NA	TRBJ2-7	TGTGCCAGCAAAGGACACCTCTCCTACGAGCAGTACTTC	CASKGHLSYEQYF
11	TRBV29-1	NA	NA	TRBJ1-1	TGCAGCGGTGCTGGGAGGGCTGAAGCTTTCTTT	CSGAGRAEAFF
16	TRBV10-3	TRBD1	NA	TRBJ1-1	TGTGCCATCAGTGGCGGACAGGGGGTTCTGAACACTGAAGCTTTCTTT	CAISGGQGVLNTEAFF
14	TRBV4-3	NA	NA	TRBJ2-5	TGCGCCAGCAGCCAAGATCTCGAGGGCCTCCAGCTGTACTTC	CASSQDLEGLQLYF
14	TRBV5-6	TRBD1	NA	TRBJ2-2	TGTGCCAGCAGCACGGGACAGGGGTTTCGGGAGCTGTTTTTT	CASSTGQGFRELFF
13	TRBV19	TRBD1	NA	TRBJ1-4	TGTGCCAGTAGTGTACAGGGGAAGGGAAAACTGTTTTTT	CASSVQGKGKLFF
15	TRBV18	TRBD1	NA	TRBJ1-4	TGTGCCAGCTCACCAGAGGGGGCCGTTCGGGAAAAACTGTTTTTT	CASSPEGAVREKLFF
18	TRBV2	NA	NA	TRBJ1-3	TGTGCCAGCATGGGCGGTGACAGGCAGCGGGGTTTTGGAAACACCATATATTTT	CASMGGDRQRGFGNTIYF
15	TRBV7-9	NA	NA	TRBJ1-5	TGTGCCAGCAGCCCAGGAGACGCAGCGGATCAGCCCCAGCATTTT	CASSPGDAADQPQHF
14	TRBV5-4	TRBD1	NA	TRBJ1-6	TGTGCCAGCAGCCCCGGGACAGAGGGATCACCCCTCCACTTT	CASSPGTEGSPLHF
16	TRBV5-1	TRBD1	once	TRBJ2-7	TGCGCCAGCAGCTTCCCCCCGGGACAGATTTCCTACGAGCAGTACTTC	CASSFPPGQISYEQYF
17	TRBV5-4	TRBD2	NA	TRBJ2-2	TGTGCCAGCAGCTCCCCCGGGAGGGGGGGAATCACCGGGGAGCTGTTTTTT	CASSSPGRGGITGELFF
13	TRBV6-1	NA	NA	TRBJ1-2	TGTGCCAGCAGTGACAGGCAGCTATATGGCTACACCTTC	CASSDRQLYGYTF
13	TRBV18	NA	NA	TRBJ2-5	TGTGCCAGCTCACCCTCGGTCCTCCAGACCCAGTACTTC	CASSPSVLQTQYF
16	TRBV2	TRBD1	NA	TRBJ1-5	TGTGCCAGCAGTGATGCACAGGGGAGGTTTGACCAGCCCCAGCATTTT	CASSDAQGRFDQPQHF
15	TRBV11-3	NA	NA	TRBJ1-4	TGTGCCAGCAGCTTTTCCTCAGGTCCGAATGAAAAACTGTTTTTT	CASSFSSGPNEKLFF
15	TRBV6-5	TRBD1	NA	TRBJ1-3	TGTGCCAGCAGTCGACAGGGGGCGCTTGGAAACACCATATATTTT	CASSRQGALGNTIYF
14	TRBV1	NA	NA	TRBJ2-5	TGCACCAGCCAGATAAGCGGGGGGCAAGAGACCCAGTACTTC	CTSQISGGQETQYF
14	TRBV7-8	NA	NA	TRBJ1-5	TGTGCCAGCAGCCTAGGTGGCAGGGCCCAGCCCCAGCATTTT	CASSLGGRAQPQHF
16	TRBV28	NA	NA	TRBJ1-1	TGTGCCAGCAGCCACCATGACGACAGAATGAACACTGAAGCTTTCTTT	CASSHHDDRMNTEAFF
13	TRBV29-1	NA	NA	TRBJ2-6	TGCAGCGTTCGAGGTGGTGGGGCCAACGTCCTGACTTTC	CSVRGGGANVLTF
13	TRBV28	NA	NA	TRBJ1-2	TGTGCCAGCAGTTTGCGGGAAAACTATGGCTACACCTTC	CASSLRENYGYTF
16	TRBV18	NA	NA	TRBJ2-6	TGTGCCAGCTCACCCCAGGCTGGCTCTGGGGCCAACGTCCTGACTTTC	CASSPQAGSGANVLTF
12	TRBV5-1	NA	NA	TRBJ2-2	TGCGCCAGCAGCCCTTACACCGGGGAGCTGTTTTTT	CASSPYTGELFF
15	TRBV4-1	TRBD2	NA	TRBJ2-1	TGCGCCAGCAGCAATCTAGCGGGGGTAAACAATGAGCAGTTCTTC	CASSNLAGVNNEQFF
15	TRBV29-1	TRBD1	once	TRBJ1-2	TGCAGCTCCCAGGGGGTTAATTTTGAGAACTATGGCTACACCTTC	CSSQGVNFENYGYTF
15	TRBV29-1	TRBD1	NA	TRBJ1-4	TGCAGTGCTGACGAATTACAGGGGGCTAATGAAAAACTGTTTTTT	CSADELQGANEKLFF
16	TRBV5-6	NA	NA	TRBJ1-1	TGTGCCAGCAGCTTGGCCGGGGGGCGGATGAACACTGAAGCTTTCTTT	CASSLAGGRMNTEAFF
13	TRBV10-3	NA	few	TRBJ2-5	TGTGCCACCAGGGGGGCAGATCAAGAGACCCAGTACTTC	CATRGADQETQYF
15	TRBV2	TRBD1	NA	TRBJ1-5	TGTGCCAGCAGATCTCAGGGGGCTAGCAATCAGCCCCAGCATTTT	CASRSQGASNQPQHF
16	TRBV27	TRBD2	NA	TRBJ2-3	TGTGCCAGCAGCACACCCAGCGGGGGAGGCACAGATACGCAGTATTTT	CASSTPSGGGTDTQYF
16	TRBV3-1/TRBV3-2	NA	NA	TRBJ2-5	TGTGCCAGCAGCCTAACGGGACACCAAGGGGAAGAGACCCAGTACTTC	CASSLTGHQGEETQYF
12	TRBV29-1	TRBD1	few	TRBJ1-1	TGCAGCGTGGGACAGGGAGAAGCTGAAGCTTTCTTT	CSVGQGEAEAFF
13	TRBV12-3/TRBV12-4	NA	once	TRBJ1-4	TGTGCCAGCAGTAGTCAGTTGAATGAAAAACTGTTTTTT	CASSSQLNEKLFF
15	TRBV30	NA	NA	TRBJ1-1	TGTGCCTGGAGTGTTCAGGGCGCTATGAACACTGAAGCTTTCTTT	CAWSVQGAMNTEAFF